The 2 T cell receptor beta chains given below trace back to one sample, sequenced in a study of blood T cell repertoires in COVID-19. The repertoire was sequenced with immunoSEQ multiplex PCR; TCRdb's copy has only in-frame clones and lacks some. The table lists some 70,000 clones, 65% to 85% of them singletons. The material sequenced was peripheral blood. These receptors were collected from a man between 60 and 75 years old with COVID-19, enrolled during active disease.

This sequence joins TRBV4-1 and TRBJ2-5; 7 positions agree with TRBD1. V dropped 6 bases and J dropped 4; count of bases not matched to a gene: 14. There are 16 residues in the CDR3. CDR1 and CDR2 (germline): MGHRA, YSYEKL. As DNA, the CDR3 is TGCGCCAGCAGTCCTACTCCGACAGGGAGAGGAGAGACCCAGTACTTC. Translated: CASSPTPTGRGETQYF.

V is TRBV6-2 or TRBV6-3 and J is TRBJ1-1; 8 positions match TRBD1. The CDR3 runs to 16 residues. Germline values: CDR1 MNHEY, CDR2 SVGEGT. V was clipped by 5 bases and J by 1 base; unmatched bases: 9. The CDR3 is CASSQGAAGRNTEAFF. Written as DNA, the CDR3 is TGTGCCAGCAGTCAGGGGGCCGCCGGCCGGAACACTGAAGCTTTCTTT.